The present T cell receptor (beta chain) was sequenced within a study of human T cells and chemical hapten exposure. The wider study: A patient group, mainly female, showed alopecia areata, totalis or universalis.

V shed 5 bases and J 7 bases; nucleotides not matched to a gene: 7. The CDR3 is 12 residues long. The germline V gene encodes CDR1 DFQATT and CDR2 SNEGSKA (reference sequence). Stated time point: patch test 3, about 24 weeks after DPC sensitization. The treatment here: therapeutic diphenylcyclopropenone sensitization with weekly scalp DPC. As originally analysed: From approximately 20,000 to 700,000 TCRs were found per sample, with a median of around 96,000. TCRdb re-analysed the RACE reads in MiXCR, keeping a single row per CDR3 protein. TCRdb, not the authors, supplied the V and J calls. Of about 64,000 distinct CDR3 sequences in the sample, approximately 11% are singletons; the top ten hold roughly 2.3%. This clonotype has a handful of counts.

J is TRBJ1-2 and V is TRBV20-1; 7 bases agree with TRBD1. This receptor was identified in a woman in her 30s with alopecia areata. Some clones in this sample may be carry-over from other donors' samples. This material consisted of whole blood, taken in connection with sensitization to the hapten diphenylcyclopropenone (DPC). CDR3 loop: CSALPGQPGYTF. In DNA form, the CDR3 reads TGCAGTGCTTTACCGGGACAGCCTGGCTACACCTTC.